These 20 T cell receptor beta chains came from one sample sequenced in a study of a mutant IDH1 vaccine in newly diagnosed glioma. Assay: immunoSEQ multiplex PCR; the TCRdb copy retains only in-frame clones and omits some. Of about 38,000 clones in the sample, 78% were seen once. Time point noted: week 5, during vaccination. With topical imiquimod, each dose of the vaccine consisted of 300 ug of mutant IDH1 20-mer peptide. No cognate antigen is known for these TCRs. The source was PBMCs, collected from a glioma patient whose treatment included an IDH1 peptide vaccine. These receptors all stem from a man aged 35-49 years with glioma.

The chain combines TRBV7-9 with TRBJ1-6; no reliable D call. Trimming removed 6 bases at V and 9 bases at J, with 18 bases between. This CDR3 is 15 amino acids long. Germline values: CDR1 SEHNR, CDR2 FQNEAQ (reference sequence). The CDR3 bases are TGTGCCAGCAGGGCCGGGGTGGCCTTAGGTTCACCCCTCCACTTT. This translates into CASRAGVALGSPLHF.

The chain carries TRBV27 and TRBJ2-2, with D uncertain. Germline CDR1 MNHEY, CDR2 SMNVEV (reference sequence). V gave up 2 bases and J gave up 1 base, with 5 bases separating them. The CDR3 runs to 14 residues. DNA of the CDR3: TGTGCCAGCAGTTTAGGGGTGAACACCGGGGAGCTGTTTTTT. Amino acid sequence: CASSLGVNTGELFF.

This clone was recorded only once. The chain joins TRBV25-1 to TRBJ1-1, with D unresolved. Per the germline V gene, CDR1 is MGHDK and CDR2 is SYGVNS. This CDR3 is 15 amino acids long. V lost 6 bases and J 2 bases, leaving 16 bases between the germline ends. The CDR3 nucleotides read TGTGCCAGCAGACCTTACTCGGACGGAAACACTGAAGCTTTCTTT. Translation: CASRPYSDGNTEAFF. The variable domain in full, with the rest retrieved from reference TRBV25-1 and TRBJ1-1, is EADIYQTPRYLVIGTGKKITLECSQTMGHDKMYWYQQDPGMELHLIHYSYGVNSTEKGDLSSESTVSRIRTEHFPLTLESARPSHTSQYLCASRPYSDGNTEAFFGQGTRLTVV.

The genes are TRBV6-5 and TRBJ2-2; D ambiguous. This CDR3 spans 14 amino acids. Germline-derived CDR1 and CDR2 are MNHEY and SVGAGI. The V and J ends lost 0 bases and 6 bases respectively, with 8 bases between them. In DNA, the CDR3 is TGTGCCAGCAGTTACTCGCCCCCGCCCGGGGAGCTGTTTTTT. This codes for CASSYSPPPGELFF.

The chain recombines TRBV15 with TRBJ1-3; 7 positions agree with TRBD1. The trim removed 0 bases at V and 2 bases at J, leaving 4 bases unmatched. This CDR3 has 16 amino acids. Looked up from germline, CDR1 is LNHNV and CDR2 is YYDKDF (reference sequence). The CDR3 DNA is TGTGCCACCAGCAGAGACGCACAGGGGCCTGGAAACACCATATATTTT. Its translation: CATSRDAQGPGNTIYF.

The rearrangement links TRBV2 to TRBJ1-5; D perhaps matches TRBD1 (6 bases). Germline lookup yields CDR1 SNHLY and CDR2 FYNNEI. This CDR3 has 14 residues. The V gene lost 8 bases and the J gene lost 5 bases, with 16 bases spanning the gap. The CDR3 nucleotides are TGTGCCAGCTTCCGGGACAAGGTCGATCAGCCCCAGCATTTT. This sequence encodes CASFRDKVDQPQHF.

The chain joins TRBV11-3 to TRBJ2-5; tentative D call: TRBD1 (6 bases). Judging by the DNA end, TRBJ2-7 fits better; the J call may be wrong. This CDR3 spans 18 amino acids. Germline V gene lookup returns CDR1 SGHNT and CDR2 YENEEA. In DNA, the CDR3 is TGTGCCAGCAGCCCCCGCCCCCTTGACAGGACGTCCTCCTACGAGCAGTACTTC. Translated, it gives CASSPRPLDRTSSYEQYF.

The chain uses TRBV7-9 and TRBJ2-3, with D possibly matching TRBD1 (5 bases). This CDR3 has 15 amino acids. Germline lookup yields CDR1 SEHNR and CDR2 FQNEAQ (reference sequence). Deletions cut 3 bases from V and 4 bases from J, with 14 bases between. The DNA of the CDR3 is TGTGCCAGCAGCTTTGGGCAGGGAAGATCAGATACGCAGTATTTT. It encodes CASSFGQGRSDTQYF. Using reference TRBV7-9 and TRBJ2-3 for the parts outside the CDR3, the full variable domain is DTGVSQNPRHKITKRGQNVTFRCDPISEHNRLYWYRQTLGQGPEFLTYFQNEAQLEKSRLLSDRFSAERPKGSFSTLEIQRTEQGDSAMYLCASSFGQGRSDTQYFGPGTRLTVL.

The V call is TRBV5-5, the J call TRBJ1-4; 8 positions match TRBD1. The trim removed 3 bases at V and 8 bases at J, leaving 6 bases unmatched. The CDR3 spans 14 residues. Germline V gives CDR1 SGHKS, CDR2 YYEKEE (reference sequence). As DNA, the CDR3 is TGTGCCAGCAGCTATCAGGGGGCTGGGGAAAAACTGTTTTTT. Its protein product is CASSYQGAGEKLFF.

This clone has only a few counts. This chain uses TRBV19 with TRBJ1-1; no clear D. Per germline, CDR1 LNHDA and CDR2 SQIVND (reference sequence). V was clipped by 1 base and J by 4 bases, with 10 bases between them. There are 14 residues in the CDR3. The chain's CDR3 is CASSIGSKATEAFF. The CDR3 bases are TGTGCCAGTAGTATAGGTTCCAAGGCCACTGAAGCTTTCTTT.

J is TRBJ1-1 and V is TRBV7-9; 10 nucleotides match TRBD1. The V gene's germline CDR1 is SEHNR and CDR2 FQNEAQ (reference sequence). This CDR3 has 15 amino acids. Trimming cost V 6 bases and J 3 bases; bases outside gene matches: 7. CDR3 residues: CASRGYGQGDTEAFF. For the CDR3, the DNA is TGTGCCAGCAGAGGGTACGGACAGGGGGACACTGAAGCTTTCTTT.

This clone was picked up a small number of times. The genes are TRBV6-1 and TRBJ1-1; D remains ambiguous. Deletions cut 6 bases from V and 1 base from J, with 3 bases between. The germline CDR1 and CDR2 sequences are MNHNS and SASEGT. This CDR3 is built from 11 residues. The CDR3: CASRGNTEAFF. DNA of the CDR3: TGTGCCAGCAGGGGGAACACTGAAGCTTTCTTT.

V is TRBV30 and J is TRBJ1-2; 7 nucleotides agree with TRBD1. The V segment lost 1 base and the J segment 3 bases; nucleotides outside the gene matches: 11. The length of the CDR3 is 16 residues. The germline V gene has CDR1 GTSNPN and CDR2 SVGIG (reference sequence). The CDR3 DNA sequence: TGTGCCTGGAGTGGACAGGGCGGGAAAGAATACTATGGCTACACCTTC. Translation gives CAWSGQGGKEYYGYTF.

The gene calls are TRBV5-1 and TRBJ2-5; a possible D gene is TRBD2 (6 bases). Germline V lookup: CDR1 SGHRS, CDR2 YFSETQ. CDR3 length: 15 residues. V lost 4 bases to trimming and J lost 5 bases, with 18 bases between them. This CDR3 is CASSPKDWGRETQYF. CDR3 DNA sequence: TGCGCCAGCAGCCCCAAGGATTGGGGGAGGGAGACCCAGTACTTC.

This chain's CDR3 is CASRPTGATNQPQHF. The CDR3 DNA follows: TGTGCCAGCAGACCAACAGGGGCCACCAATCAGCCCCAGCATTTT. The chain recombines TRBV6-5 with TRBJ1-5, with 7 bases matching TRBD1. V lost 6 bases and J lost 3; bases outside the gene matches: 8. The CDR3 has 15 amino acids. CDR1 is MNHEY, CDR2 SVGAGI, per germline.

This clone was seen a single time. The chain uses TRBV7-2 and TRBJ1-2; D unresolved. The CDR3 covers 14 residues. Germline CDR1 SGHTA, CDR2 FQGNSA. Trimming cost V 5 bases and J 5 bases, with 15 bases left between them. CDR3 sequence: CASSPGAVAYGYTF. The CDR3 bases are TGTGCCAGCAGCCCCGGTGCGGTAGCTTATGGCTACACCTTC. Full variable domain (rest looked up from reference TRBV7-2 and TRBJ1-2): GAGVSQSPSNKVTEKGKDVELRCDPISGHTALYWYRQSLGQGLEFLIYFQGNSAPDKSGLPSDRFSAERTGGSVSTLTIQRTQQEDSAVYLCASSPGAVAYGYTFGSGTRLTVV.

This chain's CDR3 is CASKGQGAAGELFF. The CDR3 DNA follows: TGCGCCAGCAAGGGACAGGGGGCGGCCGGGGAGCTGTTTTTT. The chain uses TRBV5-1 and TRBJ2-2, with 12 bases identical to TRBD1. The CDR3 consists of 14 residues. Germline values: CDR1 SGHRS, CDR2 YFSETQ. The J segment lost 6 bases and the V segment lost 6 bases, leaving 3 bases of the junction unmatched.

The DNA of the CDR3 is TGTGCCAGCAGTGGGGACAGGGGGTTAGGCAATCAGCCCCAGCATTTT. Protein product: CASSGDRGLGNQPQHF. The chain combines TRBV6-1 with TRBJ1-5; 11 nucleotides agree with TRBD1. The CDR3 is 16 residues long. Germline-derived CDR1 and CDR2 are MNHNS and SASEGT. V lost 4 bases, J lost 2 bases, and 4 bases stayed unmatched.

This chain joins TRBV18 and TRBJ2-5; a possible D gene is TRBD2 (5 bases). CDR3 length: 15 residues. Per the germline V gene, CDR1 is KGHSH and CDR2 is LQKENI. Between the trimmed V and J ends, which lost 3 bases and 2 bases, there was a span of 13 bases. CDR3 nucleotide sequence: TGTGCCAGCTCACCGTGGACTGTGGAACAAGAGACCCAGTACTTC. Translated: CASSPWTVEQETQYF.

The chain has TRBV2 and TRBJ2-7, with 12 bases lining up with TRBD2. The J segment lost 3 bases and the V segment lost 6 bases, leaving 3 bases of the junction unmatched. Germline V gene sequence: CDR1 SNHLY, CDR2 FYNNEI. The CDR3 has 14 amino acids. The CDR3: CASRPGLAGYEQYF. The CDR3 DNA follows: TGTGCCAGCAGGCCGGGACTAGCGGGCTACGAGCAGTACTTC. Full variable domain (remainder filled in from reference TRBV2 and TRBJ2-7): EPEVTQTPSHQVTQMGQEVILRCVPISNHLYFYWYRQILGQKVEFLVSFYNNEISEKSEIFDDQFSVERPDGSNFTLKIRSTKLEDSAMYFCASRPGLAGYEQYFGPGTRLTVT.